The 7 T cell receptor beta chains presented below share a single source sample, sequenced in a study of blood T cell repertoires in COVID-19. Only in-frame clones appear in the TCRdb table, and some are missing; sequencing was by immunoSEQ multiplex PCR. The repertoire holds about 130,000 clones, with just under 85% as singletons. Sequencing input: PBMCs or T cells enriched from blood (not recorded which). These receptors were taken from a man aged 45-60 years who had recovered from COVID-19.

The CDR3 DNA reads as TGCAGCGTTGAAGCCCGACAGACCATATATTTT. Protein product: CSVEARQTIYF. The chain is built from TRBV29-1 and TRBJ1-3; D is perhaps TRBD1 (5 bases). Looked up from germline, CDR1 is SQVTM and CDR2 is ANQGSEA. The CDR3 contains 11 residues. The V gene lost 1 base and the J gene lost 10 bases, with 8 bases spanning the gap.

V usage is TRBV5-5 and J usage is TRBJ2-3, with TRBD1 identical over 10 bases. Germline trimming cut 5 bases from V and 4 bases from J; bases unmatched to any gene: 7. Germline V CDR1 and CDR2: SGHKS, YYEKEE (reference sequence). The length of the CDR3 is 15 residues. The DNA for the CDR3 is TGTGCCAGCAGGGAGGGGACAGGGGTTGCAGATACGCAGTATTTT. It translates to CASREGTGVADTQYF.

The CDR3: CSVARAETQYF. CDR3 DNA: TGCAGCGTTGCCAGGGCTGAGACCCAGTACTTC. The V gene is TRBV29-1, the J gene TRBJ2-5; maybe TRBD1 (5 bases). Germline lookup yields CDR1 SQVTM and CDR2 ANQGSEA. CDR3 length: 11 amino acids. V lost 4 bases, J lost 5 bases, and 8 bases lay in between.

The chain recombines TRBV30 with TRBJ1-3, with D unresolved. The CDR3 has 11 residues. V lost 4 bases to trimming and J lost 1 base, with 2 bases between them. The germline V gene has CDR1 GTSNPN and CDR2 SVGIG (reference sequence). Here the CDR3 DNA reads TGTGCCTGGACGTCTGGAAACACCATATATTTT. It yields the protein CAWTSGNTIYF. Supplemented by reference TRBV30 and TRBJ1-3, the full variable domain reads SQTIHQWPATLVQPVGSPLSLECTVEGTSNPNLYWYRQAAGRGLQLLFYSVGIGQISSEVPQNLSASRPQDRQFILSSKKLLLSDSGFYLCAWTSGNTIYFGEGSWLTVV.

The chain joins TRBV19 to TRBJ1-4, with unresolved D. This CDR3 has 17 residues. The V gene's germline CDR1 is LNHDA and CDR2 SQIVND (reference sequence). V was shortened by 2 bases and J by 0 bases, with 13 bases between the two germline ends. The CDR3 DNA reads as TGTGCCAGTAGTATATCCTTGACTACAGCAACTAATGAAAAACTGTTTTTT. It codes for CASSISLTTATNEKLFF. The whole variable domain, remainder taken from reference TRBV19 and TRBJ1-4, is DGGITQSPKYLFRKEGQNVTLSCEQNLNHDAMYWYRQDPGQGLRLIYYSQIVNDFQKGDIAEGYSVSREKKESFPLTVTSAQKNPTAFYLCASSISLTTATNEKLFFGSGTQLSVL.

The rearrangement joins TRBV6-5 to TRBJ1-1, with D possibly being TRBD1 (5 bases). Germline lookup yields CDR1 MNHEY and CDR2 SVGAGI. Trimming shortened V by 6 bases and J by 5 bases, and 16 bases separated the two germline ends. The CDR3 is made up of 14 amino acids. CDR3 residues: CASRYQGVRTEAFF. CDR3 nucleotide sequence: TGTGCCAGCAGGTATCAGGGTGTTAGAACTGAAGCTTTCTTT.

The V and J genes are TRBV7-3 and TRBJ2-1, with TRBD1 as a possible D gene (5 bases). Trimming shortened V by 3 bases and J by 8 bases, and 11 bases separated the two germline ends. This CDR3 has 13 residues. Per the germline V gene, CDR1 is SGHTA and CDR2 is FQGTGA. CDR3 protein: CASSFTGHDEQFF. CDR3 coding DNA: TGTGCCAGCAGCTTCACAGGTCACGATGAGCAGTTCTTC.